The 28 T cell receptor beta chains in this list originate from one sample, sequenced in a study of metastatic and nonmetastatic thyroid tumors. MiXCR reprocessed the PCR reads for TCRdb. The sample records around 24,000 clones, 20% to 25% being singletons. Every patient was untreated before thyroid surgery. Sequenced input: blood. The receptor source for this set is a male donor with papillary thyroid cancer or a benign thyroid nodule (not recorded which). Some clones in this sample may be carry-over from other donors' samples.

In its sample, this clone ranks as medium-sized. The chain uses TRBV6-1 and TRBJ1-3, with a possible D match to TRBD1 (6 bases). Per germline, CDR1 MNHNS and CDR2 SASEGT. With 5 bases removed from V and 1 base from J, the gap between germline ends came to 12 bases. The CDR3 is 15 amino acids. The CDR3 spells CASSRGDGSGNTIYF. In nucleotides, the CDR3 is TGTGCCAGCAGTAGGGGGGATGGATCTGGAAACACCATATATTTT.

The chain recombines TRBV6-5 with TRBJ1-2; a possible D gene is TRBD1 (5 bases). The CDR3 contains 15 residues. From germline, CDR1 is MNHEY and CDR2 SVGAGI. V gave up 0 bases and J gave up 4 bases, with 12 bases separating them. This CDR3 reads CASSYSGVTGYGYTF. The DNA of the CDR3 is TGTGCCAGCAGTTACTCGGGGGTAACTGGCTATGGCTACACCTTC.

This clone occurred many times. This chain links TRBV13 with TRBJ2-3; D is perhaps TRBD2 (6 bases). Germline lookup yields CDR1 PRHDT and CDR2 FYEKMQ (reference sequence). V lost 0 bases to trimming and J lost 2 bases, with 15 bases between them. The CDR3 is made up of 17 amino acids. The CDR3 protein is CASSLGSSGGVTDTQYF. As DNA, the CDR3 is TGTGCCAGCAGCTTAGGATCCAGCGGAGGGGTCACAGATACGCAGTATTTT.

The sample holds one count of this clone. V is TRBV19 and J is TRBJ1-5; D remains ambiguous. The V and J ends lost 6 bases and 1 base respectively, with 16 bases between them. Per the germline V gene, CDR1 is LNHDA and CDR2 is SQIVND (reference sequence). The length of the CDR3 is 16 residues. CDR3: CASSGPPRLSNQPQHF. The CDR3 coding sequence is TGTGCCAGTAGCGGACCCCCTCGGTTAAGCAATCAGCCCCAGCATTTT.

The chain uses TRBV6-1 and TRBJ1-1; D gene unclear. Trimming took 1 base from V and 3 from J, leaving 12 bases between them. The germline CDR1 and CDR2 sequences are MNHNS and SASEGT. This CDR3 spans 15 amino acids. The CDR3 reads CASSEDLAPYTEAFF. In DNA, the CDR3 is TGTGCCAGCAGTGAAGATCTGGCGCCCTACACTGAAGCTTTCTTT.

This clone was picked up many times. The rearrangement joins TRBV2 to TRBJ1-1; D remains ambiguous. V lost 6 bases and J 1 base, leaving 9 bases between the germline ends. CDR1 and CDR2 from the germline V gene are SNHLY and FYNNEI. CDR3 length: 13 amino acids. In DNA, the CDR3 is TGTGCCAGCAGCTTTACACCGAACACTGAAGCTTTCTTT. Protein: CASSFTPNTEAFF.

About this clone itself: A much larger clonotype is one base distant, so this may be a read error. The chain uses TRBV6-1 and TRBJ2-3; D gene unclear. CDR1 and CDR2 (germline): MNHNS, SASEGT. The CDR3 has 13 residues. CDR3 sequence reads: CACSVIKTDTQYF. The CDR3 DNA sequence: TGTGCCTGCAGTGTAATCAAGACAGATACGCAGTATTTT.

The chain has TRBV20-1 and TRBJ2-7; 12 nucleotides agree with TRBD2. The CDR3 contains 14 residues. Per germline, CDR1 DFQATT and CDR2 SNEGSKA (reference sequence). V lost 6 bases, J lost 7 bases, and 10 bases stayed unmatched. This chain's CDR3 is CSATASGRAGEQYF. DNA of the CDR3: TGCAGTGCCACCGCTAGCGGGAGGGCTGGGGAGCAGTACTTC.

The sample holds many counts of this clone. The CDR3 sequence is CASSLDGVAGGETQYF. The CDR3 nucleotides read TGTGCCAGCAGCTTAGATGGAGTAGCAGGTGGGGAGACCCAGTACTTC. V is TRBV11-2 and J is TRBJ2-5; D call uncertain. The CDR3 sequence is 16 residues long. The germline V gene encodes CDR1 SGHAT and CDR2 FQNNGV. Trimming left V 0 bases short and J 5 bases short, with 16 bases between.

V and J are TRBV3-1 and TRBJ2-7, with D perhaps assigned TRBD1 or TRBD2 (6 bases each). Looked up from germline, CDR1 is LGHDT and CDR2 is YNNKEL (reference sequence). The CDR3 totals 17 residues. The V end was cut by 0 bases, the J end by 0 bases, with 15 bases between. The CDR3 is CASSQEWGAGYSYEQYF. For the CDR3, the DNA is TGTGCCAGCAGCCAAGAATGGGGGGCGGGGTACTCCTACGAGCAGTACTTC.

The chain employs TRBV28 and TRBJ2-7; 10 nucleotides line up with TRBD2. The CDR3 consists of 14 residues. From germline, CDR1 is MDHEN and CDR2 SYDVKM. Trimming removed 7 bases from V and 2 bases from J; junction bases left unmatched: 5. For the CDR3, the DNA is TGTGCCAGCAAGACTAGCGGGTCCCCCTACGAGCAGTACTTC. It yields the protein CASKTSGSPYEQYF.

This clone has a count of ten or more. This rearrangement joins TRBV6-1 to TRBJ1-4; TRBD1 aligns across 9 bases. The trim removed 5 bases at V and 3 bases at J, leaving 4 bases unmatched. CDR3 length equals 15 residues. Germline values: CDR1 MNHNS, CDR2 SASEGT. The CDR3 spells CASSSTGGSNEKLFF. The CDR3 nucleotides are TGTGCCAGCAGTTCGACAGGGGGTTCTAATGAAAAACTGTTTTTT.

This clone was detected many times. V is TRBV19 and J is TRBJ2-2, with 9 bases identical to TRBD2. The length of the CDR3 is 15 residues. CDR1 and CDR2 (germline): LNHDA, SQIVND (reference sequence). Trimming cost V 7 bases and J 5 bases; bases outside gene matches: 8. CDR3 protein: CASTRAGGGTGELFF. CDR3 in DNA: TGTGCCAGTACCCGAGCGGGAGGAGGAACCGGGGAGCTGTTTTTT.

The chain employs TRBV9 and TRBJ2-3; tentatively, D is TRBD1 or TRBD2 (5 bases each). The CDR3 length is 15 residues. Looked up from germline, CDR1 is SGDLS and CDR2 is YYNGEE. Trimming took off 3 bases at V and 6 bases at J, with 17 bases between the two ends. The chain's CDR3 is CASSEPSGRWDTQYF. The CDR3, as DNA: TGTGCCAGCAGCGAGCCCTCGGGACGCTGGGATACGCAGTATTTT.

The V call is TRBV6-1, the J call TRBJ2-7, with D unresolved. The CDR3 runs 14 residues. The germline V gene encodes CDR1 MNHNS and CDR2 SASEGT. V was cut by 4 bases and J by 3 bases, with 13 bases left in between. The chain's CDR3 is CASSGSHSRYEQYF. The CDR3 DNA sequence: TGTGCCAGCAGTGGCTCCCATTCCCGCTACGAGCAGTACTTC.

This CDR3 reads CATSDGVVDNQPQHF. The DNA of the CDR3 is TGTGCCACCAGTGATGGCGTCGTGGACAATCAGCCCCAGCATTTT. The genes are TRBV24-1 and TRBJ1-5; D gene ambiguous. This CDR3 has 15 residues. Germline CDR1 KGHDR, CDR2 SFDVKD. V gave up 3 bases and J gave up 3 bases, with 11 bases separating them.

This clone was picked up a small number of times. J is TRBJ2-1 and V is TRBV20-1; 14 bases align to TRBD2. V shed 6 bases and J 5 bases; nucleotides not matched to a gene: 3. The CDR3 has 14 amino acids. Germline V CDR1 and CDR2: DFQATT, SNEGSKA (reference sequence). The CDR3 loop reads CSAGTSGSHNEQFF. As DNA, the CDR3 is TGCAGTGCCGGGACTAGCGGGAGTCACAATGAGCAGTTCTTC.

There are many counts of this clone. The V and J genes are TRBV5-1 and TRBJ2-1; D is perhaps TRBD2 (6 bases). Trimming stripped 1 base from V and 0 bases from J, with 8 bases between. The CDR3 has 15 residues. Germline V lookup: CDR1 SGHRS, CDR2 YFSETQ. The CDR3 loop reads CASSLIGSSYNEQFF. The CDR3 coding sequence is TGCGCCAGCAGCTTGATCGGGAGCTCCTACAATGAGCAGTTCTTC.

The sample holds many counts of this clone. The genes are TRBV4-2 and TRBJ2-3; D is uncertain. In germline, CDR1 is LGHNA, CDR2 YNFKEQ. The CDR3 contains 12 residues. V was pared by 0 bases and J by 6 bases, with 4 bases between. CDR3 loop: CASSQEGDTQYF. The CDR3 nucleotides are TGTGCCAGCAGCCAAGAAGGGGATACGCAGTATTTT.

The chain joins TRBV5-1 to TRBJ2-7; D remains unclear. V lost 2 bases and J 3 bases, leaving 6 bases between the germline ends. This CDR3 comprises 12 residues. Germline V gene data show CDR1 as SGHRS and CDR2 as YFSETQ. The CDR3 region is CASSLSVYEQYF. CDR3 DNA: TGCGCCAGCAGCTTATCCGTCTACGAGCAGTACTTC.

The chain recombines TRBV6-2 or TRBV6-3 with TRBJ2-7; tentatively, D is TRBD2 (6 bases). Per the germline V gene, CDR1 is MNHEY and CDR2 is SVGEGT. V was trimmed by 8 bases and J by 3 bases, leaving 14 bases between them. The CDR3 has 13 residues. CDR3 region: CASLRGSGYEQYF. CDR3 coding DNA: TGTGCCAGCCTGCGGGGAAGTGGCTACGAGCAGTACTTC.

By proportion, this clone is medium-sized. The chain couples TRBV6-8 to TRBJ2-7; D might be TRBD1 or TRBD2, each matching 5 bases. With 6 bases removed from V and 2 bases from J, the gap between germline ends came to 20 bases. This CDR3 is 16 amino acids long. The V gene's germline CDR1 is MNHGY and CDR2 SAAAGT. This CDR3 reads CASSHGFRDGTYEQYF. As DNA, the CDR3 is TGTGCCAGCAGCCACGGGTTTCGGGACGGAACCTACGAGCAGTACTTC.

The chain employs TRBV20-1 and TRBJ2-7; a possible D gene is TRBD2 (6 bases). This CDR3 spans 14 amino acids. Germline V gives CDR1 DFQATT, CDR2 SNEGSKA (reference sequence). Trimming removed 2 bases at V and 1 base at J, with 12 bases between. DNA for the CDR3: TGCAGTGCTAGATATGCAGGAGGGTCCTACGAGCAGTACTTC. Amino acid sequence: CSARYAGGSYEQYF.

The chain is built from TRBV20-1 and TRBJ2-7; D is unclear. Germline values: CDR1 DFQATT, CDR2 SNEGSKA (reference sequence). V was cut by 7 bases and J by 6 bases, with 22 bases left in between. The CDR3 loop spans 14 amino acids. The CDR3 loop reads CSVPWSSGSGEQYF. CDR3 in DNA: TGCAGTGTTCCCTGGTCGTCGGGTTCAGGCGAGCAGTACTTC.

This clone was seen a handful of times. The chain links TRBV6-1 to TRBJ2-3, with D perhaps matching TRBD1 (6 bases). Germline lookup yields CDR1 MNHNS and CDR2 SASEGT. Trimming shortened V by 1 base and J by 3 bases, and 11 bases separated the two germline ends. This CDR3 has 15 amino acids. The DNA for the CDR3 is TGTGCCAGCAGTGAAGAAAGTAGGGGGACAGATACGCAGTATTTT. Amino acid sequence: CASSEESRGTDTQYF.

This clone was found many times. The chain is built from TRBV5-4 and TRBJ1-2, with D unclear. The CDR3 is made up of 13 amino acids. Trimming cost V 0 bases and J 1 base, with 4 bases left between them. Per germline, CDR1 SGHNT and CDR2 YYREEE (reference sequence). The DNA of the CDR3 is TGTGCCAGCAGCTTGGATAATAACTATGGCTACACCTTC. Translating gives CASSLDNNYGYTF.

This clone is medium-sized in the sample. V and J are TRBV4-3 and TRBJ2-1; either TRBD1 or TRBD2 may fit D (6 bases each). This CDR3 has 14 amino acids. CDR1 LGHNA and CDR2 YSLEER come from the germline V gene. Trimming pared 0 bases from V and 8 bases from J, leaving 11 bases between. The DNA for the CDR3 is TGCGCCAGCAGCCAAGAATCCGGGGGCGATGAGCAGTTCTTC. It translates to CASSQESGGDEQFF.

This clone appeared many times. The V gene is TRBV27, the J gene TRBJ1-5; 9 nucleotides align to TRBD1. Germline CDR1 reads MNHEY; CDR2 reads SMNVEV (reference sequence). The CDR3 is 14 residues long. V lost 6 bases and J lost 5; bases outside the gene matches: 5. CDR3 residues: CASRSGTGYQPQHF. DNA for the CDR3: TGTGCCAGCAGATCCGGGACAGGGTATCAGCCCCAGCATTTT.